This T cell receptor beta chain was captured by sequencing in a study of blood T cell repertoires in COVID-19. For the study at large: Specimens from acute and convalescent COVID-19 originated in the United States, Italy and Spain. The cDNA or gDNA used as material had been derived from T cells, B-cell-depleted T cells, or PBMCs.

Source study methods: The assay estimated nucleated cells by amplifying reference gene primers. Clones were read by immunoSEQ multiplex PCR, and TCRdb kept only the in-frame ones, dropping some. From that table come the V and J calls and clone size; the DNA was used to work out D and trimming. Of around 200,000 clones in the sample, approximately 83% were seen once. Per germline, CDR1 LNHDA and CDR2 SQIVND (reference sequence). The CDR3 is 13 amino acids. The germline V and J ends were trimmed by 6 bases and 5 bases, with 14 bases remaining between them. The chain combines TRBV19 with TRBJ2-7; D ambiguous. Sequencing was done on a sample of peripheral blood. This receptor was obtained from a human donor with active or convalescent COVID-19. The donor label of this sample is uncertain. DNA for the CDR3: TGTGCCAGTAGCCCGACAATTCCGAACGAGCAGTACTTC. Translating it yields CASSPTIPNEQYF. Filled out from reference TRBV19 and TRBJ2-7, the complete variable domain reads DGGITQSPKYLFRKEGQNVTLSCEQNLNHDAMYWYRQDPGQGLRLIYYSQIVNDFQKGDIAEGYSVSREKKESFPLTVTSAQKNPTAFYLCASSPTIPNEQYFGPGTRLTVT.